This T cell receptor beta chain is from a study of CD8 T cells in ankylosing spondylitis (dated by TCRdb to about 2017). For context, the study as a whole: The study set out to find disease-linked TCR variants by profiling T cell receptor beta repertoires in ankylosing spondylitis patients and healthy donors. Samples of peripheral blood were taken, and for ankylosing spondylitis patients, synovial fluid was collected as well. The full study cohort was made up of under 30 ankylosing spondylitis patients and 108 healthy donors.

Synovial fluid samples and blood samples obtained from the same ankylosing spondylitis patients were matched. Findings and caveats that apply to the study as a whole: The disease-linked clones were reported to be significantly enriched in matched synovial fluid samples from ankylosing spondylitis patients. Some TCR beta motif variants had previously been reported in synovial fluid and blood of reactive arthritis patients, which suggested common disease-initiation mechanisms. A CD8+ phenotype was shown by the disease-linked clones, which were found at relatively low frequencies in peripheral blood. A TCR beta motif made up of eight highly homologous amino acid variants appeared to be characteristic of blood from ankylosing spondylitis patients.

For CDR1 and CDR2, the germline V gene lists SGHRS and YFSETQ. V loses 6 bases of germline sequence and J loses 2 bases, and the interval between the two ends is 14 bases. From cysteine to phenylalanine, the CDR3 is 14 amino acids long. This entry keeps only the CDR3 DNA: 42 bases, framed from base 1. Sequencing instrument: Illumina HiSeq 2500. Quantitative 5'-RACE with molecular barcodes was used to prepare TCR beta libraries. The authors processed their data as follows. Disease-linked TCR variants were identified with a new computational method built on a probabilistic model of VDJ rearrangement. TCRdb's own reprocessing of the public reads used fastp at Q25 and MiXCR and kept productive beta chains. Rows with a matching CDR3 protein are joined into one entry that keeps the most common DNA and genes. The V and J calls were not made by the authors but by TCRdb's processing. This sample gives about 110,000 distinct CDR3 sequences in total; less than 25% of them show up just once. The ten largest clones take up approximately 13% of the sample.

This clonotype was seen a handful of times. Its target antigen remains unknown. Base-call qualities are not available, and no considerably larger clone is one nucleotide away. The clonotype comes from a male donor with ankylosing spondylitis. The chain is made from TRBV5-1 and TRBJ2-5, with no reliable assignment of the D segment. Sample: synovial fluid, either unsorted or a sorted T cell fraction (not recorded which). The nucleotide sequence reads TGCGCCAGCACCGAGGCAGGATTTCAAGAGACCCAGTACTTC. It specifies CASTEAGFQETQYF. Beyond the CDR3, the reference TRBV5-1 and TRBJ2-5 genes provide the residues; the full variable domain reads: KAGVTQTPRYLIKTRGQQVTLSCSPISGHRSVSWYQQTPGQGLQFLFEYFSETQRNKGNFPGRFSGRQFSNSRSEMNVSTLELGDSALYLCASTEAGFQETQYFGPGTRLLVL.